A selection of T cell receptor beta chains follows, all from one sample in a study of blood T cell repertoires in COVID-19. The method was immunoSEQ multiplex PCR; TCRdb's version includes in-frame clones alone and lacks a portion of them. Seen here are about 110,000 clones, approximately 90% observed once, and the top ten hold about 1.1%. The material sequenced was peripheral blood. These receptors were obtained from a human donor in a cohort sampled during active COVID-19. CDR3s include the opening cysteine and the closing phenylalanine or tryptophan. Fields, in order: J gene, clone size, D gene, V gene, CDR3 DNA, CDR3 protein. The D gene is left open where the match is weak. Clone size, where shown, is once, few, many, or a class for clones that have expanded.

TRBJ1-5	.	TRBD1	TRBV7-9	TGTGCCAGCAGCTTAGGGACAGGGGGCACGGGCAATCAGCCCCAGCATTTT	CASSLGTGGTGNQPQHF
TRBJ2-2	.	.	TRBV2	TGTGCCACCAGAGGGAGTTTGACCGGGGAGCTGTTTTTT	CATRGSLTGELFF
TRBJ2-7	.	.	TRBV2	TGTGCCAGCAACCTGGGCAGGGGCTACGAGCAGTACTTC	CASNLGRGYEQYF
TRBJ2-1	.	.	TRBV24-1	TGTGCCACCAGTGATTTGCCGGGTATAGTCTCCTACAATGAGCAGTTCTTC	CATSDLPGIVSYNEQFF
TRBJ1-2	once	.	TRBV3-1/TRBV3-2	TGTGCCAGCAGCCCTGTCCTTAACTATGGCTACACCTTC	CASSPVLNYGYTF
TRBJ2-6	.	.	TRBV7-3	TGTGCCAGCAGCTTAACGGGGGGAAGGCTCTCTGGGGCCAACGTCCTGACTTTC	CASSLTGGRLSGANVLTF
TRBJ2-5	.	TRBD2	TRBV6-5	TGTGCCAGCAGTCCACTAGCGGGGTATGGGGAGACCCAGTACTTC	CASSPLAGYGETQYF
TRBJ1-3	.	.	TRBV6-1	TGTGCCAGCAGTGAGACACCCAGCTCTGGAAACACCATATATTTT	CASSETPSSGNTIYF
TRBJ2-7	.	TRBD1	TRBV12-3/TRBV12-4	TGTGCCAGCAGTCGACAGGGGGCAGAGCAGTACTTC	CASSRQGAEQYF
TRBJ1-1	.	TRBD1	TRBV10-3	TGTGCCAACCAAAGGGACAGAAAAACTGAAGCTTTCTTT	CANQRDRKTEAFF
TRBJ2-7	.	.	TRBV27	TGTGCCAGCAGTTCCATGACAGCGTCCTACGAGCAGTACTTC	CASSSMTASYEQYF
TRBJ2-7	few	TRBD2	TRBV6-2/TRBV6-3	TGTGCCAGCCGCCCCCCTACTAGCGGAACCTACGAGCAGTACTTC	CASRPPTSGTYEQYF
TRBJ2-3	.	TRBD2	TRBV5-1	TGCGCCAGCAGCTCCGGTCTAGCGGGGGCGGGAGATACGCAGTATTTT	CASSSGLAGAGDTQYF
TRBJ2-1	.	TRBD2	TRBV4-2	TGTGCCAGCAGCCAAGAATCTAGCGGGAGGGACAATGAGCAGTTCTTC	CASSQESSGRDNEQFF
TRBJ1-2	few	.	TRBV29-1	TGCAGCGTTGAAAGACAGGTTCATGGCTACACCTTC	CSVERQVHGYTF
TRBJ2-7	.	TRBD1	TRBV28	TGTGCCAGCAGGCGCGTCGGGACAGGCCTCGAGCAGTACTTC	CASRRVGTGLEQYF
TRBJ2-7	.	.	TRBV7-8	TGTGCCAGCAGCTTGGGCAACTCCTACGAGCAGTACTTC	CASSLGNSYEQYF
TRBJ1-1	once	.	TRBV7-9	TGTGCCAGCAGCTCGATTCGGGGGGCCCTTAAAGCTTTCTTT	CASSSIRGALKAFF
TRBJ2-2	once	.	TRBV19	TGTGCCAGTATTGGGCAGGGGGGTACCGGGGAGCTGTTTTTT	CASIGQGGTGELFF
TRBJ1-1	.	.	TRBV4-1	TGCGCCAGCAGCCAAGTGTGGCAGACAACTGAAGCTTTCTTT	CASSQVWQTTEAFF
TRBJ2-3	.	TRBD2	TRBV18	TGTGCCAGCTCACCACCGAGGCTAGCGGATAGCACAGATACGCAGTATTTT	CASSPPRLADSTDTQYF
TRBJ1-1	.	.	TRBV19	TGTGCCAGTAGTGGGGAGTCCTTAACCAAGAACACTGAAGCTTTCTTT	CASSGESLTKNTEAFF
TRBJ1-2	.	TRBD1	TRBV28	TGTGCCAGCAGACTGACAGGGAATCCTGGCTACACCTTC	CASRLTGNPGYTF
TRBJ2-7	.	.	TRBV10-3	TGTGCCATCAGTGGGGGAGGAACCTCCTACGAGCAGTACTTC	CAISGGGTSYEQYF
TRBJ1-2	.	.	TRBV6-1	TGTGCCAGCAGTGACAGGGATTATGGCTACACCTTC	CASSDRDYGYTF
TRBJ1-6	.	.	TRBV3-1/TRBV3-2	TGTGCCAGCAGCCAAGAAATGACCCAGGGTTCACCCCTCCACTTT	CASSQEMTQGSPLHF
TRBJ2-3	once	.	TRBV9	TGTGCCAGCAGCGTCCGCAGGTCGGATACGCAGTATTTT	CASSVRRSDTQYF
TRBJ1-6	.	.	TRBV3-1/TRBV3-2	TGTGCCAGCAGCCACCAATTTAACGCCGGGACACGCCGGTCACCCCTCCACTTT	CASSHQFNAGTRRSPLHF
TRBJ2-7	.	TRBD2	TRBV5-1	TGCGCCAGCACCCTGGGCTCTAGCGGTTCCTACGAGCAGTACTTC	CASTLGSSGSYEQYF
TRBJ2-7	.	.	TRBV20-1	TGCAGTGCCAATAGCGGACACGAGCAGTACTTC	CSANSGHEQYF
TRBJ1-2	.	.	TRBV5-4	TGTGCCAGCACGCTCCAGGGGATGGGCGTCTATGGCTACACCTTC	CASTLQGMGVYGYTF
TRBJ2-7	.	.	TRBV18	TGTGCCAGCTCACTTACTACTGCTTTTTCGAACGAGCAGTACTTC	CASSLTTAFSNEQYF
TRBJ2-2	.	TRBD1	TRBV12-5	TGTGCTAGTGGCCGGGGACAGGGGACCACCGGGGAGCTGTTTTTT	CASGRGQGTTGELFF
TRBJ2-3	.	TRBD2	TRBV7-3	TGTGCCAGCAGCTTACCTAGCGGGGGGTCAGATACGCAGTATTTT	CASSLPSGGSDTQYF
TRBJ2-1	.	.	TRBV2	TGTGCCAGCAGTGATCGTGGACTGGGTGAGCAGTTCTTC	CASSDRGLGEQFF
TRBJ1-4	.	.	TRBV18	TGTGCCAGCTCACCTTTTGAGGCCCAGACTAATGAAAAACTGTTTTTT	CASSPFEAQTNEKLFF
TRBJ2-5	.	TRBD2	TRBV9	TGTGCCAGCAGCAGGACTAGAGCAGAGACCCAGTACTTC	CASSRTRAETQYF
TRBJ1-4	.	.	TRBV28	TGTGCCAGCAGAAAAGAGGGGGTTAGGAAAAAACTGTTTTTT	CASRKEGVRKKLFF
TRBJ1-1	.	TRBD1	TRBV19	TGTGCCAGTAATTCCCTTGACAGGGATGGCACTGAAGCTTTCTTT	CASNSLDRDGTEAFF
TRBJ2-3	.	.	TRBV7-3	TGTGCCAGCAGCCGAGAAGGGGGTCTCGGCACAGATACGCAGTATTTT	CASSREGGLGTDTQYF
TRBJ1-1	once	.	TRBV11-3	TGTGCCAGCAGCTTAGATTCCTGGGAGGGGAACACTGAAGCTTTCTTT	CASSLDSWEGNTEAFF
TRBJ2-2	.	.	TRBV3-1/TRBV3-2	TGTGCCAGCAGCCAAGAGACAGGAGTGAACACCGGGGAGCTGTTTTTT	CASSQETGVNTGELFF
TRBJ1-1	.	.	TRBV21-1	TGTGCCAGCACCAGGGGGAACAGGGGGCGGGCTTTCTTT	CASTRGNRGRAFF
TRBJ2-5	.	.	TRBV19	TGTGCCAGTAGTATGGGAGGGGGGCAAGAGACCCAGTACTTC	CASSMGGGQETQYF
TRBJ2-5	once	.	TRBV18	TGTGCCAGCTCCCCTCCTCCTACGGCGGGGACCCAGTACTTC	CASSPPPTAGTQYF
TRBJ2-1	.	TRBD2	TRBV5-1	TGCGCCAGCAGCTTTCTAGCGGGAGGGTCGGGCGAGCAGTTCTTC	CASSFLAGGSGEQFF